Following are 26 T cell receptor beta chains from one sample sequenced in a study of T cells expressing NK-cell markers. Following a re-call of the 5' RACE reads, TCRdb has one entry per CDR3 protein and lacks DNA. The repertoire shows about 260,000 distinct CDR3 sequences; the top ten hold about 0.39%. Sequencing used blood T cells: a sorted CD56 or NKG2C T cell subset, CD4+ or CD8+ T cells, or bulk PBMC T cells (not recorded which). The receptors come from a man aged 18 to 30 in good health.

The rearrangement links TRBV6-6 to TRBJ2-1; the TCRdb D gene call, TRBD2, has no DNA to confirm it. The CDR3 consists of 11 residues. The germline CDR1 and CDR2 sequences are MNHNY and SVGAGI (reference sequence). CDR3 sequence reads: CASSWENEQFF.

The rearrangement uses TRBV5-5 and TRBJ2-3; TCRdb reports TRBD2, a call that lacks DNA to check it against. Germline V gene sequence: CDR1 SGHKS, CDR2 YYEKEE (reference sequence). The CDR3 contains 16 residues. CDR3 loop: CASSLEAGGLTDTQYF. The whole variable domain, remainder taken from reference TRBV5-5 and TRBJ2-3, is DAGVTQSPTHLIKTRGQQVTLRCSPISGHKSVSWYQQVLGQGPQFIFQYYEKEERGRGNFPDRFSARQFPNYSSELNVNALLLGDSALYLCASSLEAGGLTDTQYFGPGTRLTVL.

The chain employs TRBV10-3 and TRBJ2-6. Germline CDR1 ENHRY, CDR2 SYGVKD. This CDR3 is 17 amino acids long. CDR3 region: CAIREQGSSSGANVLTF.

The chain carries TRBV10-3 and TRBJ2-1. The length of the CDR3 is 15 residues. Germline CDR1 is ENHRY and CDR2 is SYGVKD. This CDR3 is CAIRRTNSPNNEQFF.

V gene TRBV20-1 combines with J gene TRBJ2-3; the TCRdb D gene call, TRBD2, has no DNA to confirm it. CDR1 is DFQATT, CDR2 SNEGSKA, per germline (reference sequence). The CDR3 length is 14 residues. The CDR3 reads CSANRLDYTDTQYF.

The chain carries TRBV3-1 and TRBJ2-7; TCRdb designates TRBD1, a call that cannot be tested without DNA. CDR1 is LGHDT and CDR2 is YNNKEL in the germline V gene (reference sequence). The CDR3 contains 12 residues. The CDR3 is CASSQDRGTQYF.

This rearrangement joins TRBV20-1 to TRBJ2-1; absent DNA, TCRdb's TRBD2 call cannot be checked. The CDR3 runs 14 residues. Germline lookup yields CDR1 DFQATT and CDR2 SNEGSKA (reference sequence). The CDR3 loop is CSAQTSGRIGEQFF.

The gene calls are TRBV20-1 and TRBJ2-7; TCRdb names TRBD1, which stays unverified in the absence of DNA. This CDR3 is built from 15 residues. Germline loops: CDR1 DFQATT, CDR2 SNEGSKA (reference sequence). CDR3 region: CSANPLGAAPHEQYF.

The chain employs TRBV28 and TRBJ2-6; TCRdb returns TRBD1, unconfirmable since there is no DNA. Germline V gene data show CDR1 as MDHEN and CDR2 as SYDVKM. The CDR3 loop spans 18 amino acids. This chain's CDR3 is CASSRPGQGRWGANVLTF.

The rearrangement uses TRBV19 and TRBJ1-1. Germline V lookup: CDR1 LNHDA, CDR2 SQIVND (reference sequence). CDR3 length equals 16 residues. CDR3: CASSYSSRSMNTEAFF.

The chain couples TRBV12-3 or TRBV12-4 to TRBJ2-5; TCRdb designates TRBD2, a call that cannot be tested without DNA. The CDR3 sequence is 18 residues long. CDR3 loop: CASSSPPIRTSWAETQYF.

The rearrangement uses TRBV10-3 and TRBJ2-3; TCRdb lists TRBD1, though no DNA is available to test this call. This CDR3 region has 13 residues. Germline CDR1 reads ENHRY; CDR2 reads SYGVKD. This chain's CDR3 is CASAGQGTDTQYF.

The rearrangement joins TRBV6-1 to TRBJ1-4. The germline V gene encodes CDR1 MNHNS and CDR2 SASEGT. This CDR3 has 13 residues. The CDR3 sequence: CASSDRSREKLFF.

The rearrangement uses TRBV5-1 and TRBJ2-4; TCRdb outputs TRBD1, but without DNA this stays unchecked. The germline gives CDR1 SGHRS, CDR2 YFSETQ. The CDR3 is 14 amino acids. The CDR3 protein is CASMGDREFDIQYF.

The V and J genes are TRBV19 and TRBJ2-3; the TRBD1 assignment by TCRdb is unverifiable without DNA. The CDR3 length is 14 residues. Germline CDR1 reads LNHDA; CDR2 reads SQIVND (reference sequence). CDR3 amino acids: CATTTSRGTDTQYF.

The gene calls are TRBV12-3 or TRBV12-4 and TRBJ1-2; without DNA, the TCRdb call of TRBD1 cannot be checked. The CDR3 is 14 residues long. Here the CDR3 reads CASNLQGAGGGYTF.

The chain joins TRBV20-1 to TRBJ2-3; TCRdb picks TRBD2, but there is no DNA to check that call. Germline V CDR1 and CDR2: DFQATT, SNEGSKA (reference sequence). This CDR3 comprises 14 residues. CDR3 sequence reads: CSARPPGLPDTQYF.

The J gene is TRBJ2-1, the V gene TRBV20-1; as DNA is missing, the TRBD1 call by TCRdb cannot be tested. The germline gives CDR1 DFQATT, CDR2 SNEGSKA (reference sequence). This CDR3 comprises 15 residues. The CDR3 loop reads CSARNSGTPYNEQFF.

The chain joins TRBV20-1 to TRBJ2-3. Germline assignment: CDR1 DFQATT and CDR2 SNEGSKA (reference sequence). This CDR3 comprises 12 residues. The CDR3 sequence is CSALLAPDTQYF.

The rearrangement joins TRBV10-3 to TRBJ2-5. Germline CDR1 ENHRY, CDR2 SYGVKD. CDR3 length: 14 residues. The CDR3 sequence is CAISELEQSETQYF.

J is TRBJ2-1 and V is TRBV21-1; no DNA is available, so the TRBD1 call from TCRdb remains unchecked. TRBV21-1 is noted as a pseudogene. The CDR3 length is 12 residues. This CDR3 is CASSPQPGVTFF.

The V call is TRBV7-2, the J call TRBJ2-5; TCRdb outputs TRBD2, but without DNA this stays unchecked. This CDR3 is 16 amino acids long. Germline V gives CDR1 SGHTA, CDR2 FQGNSA. CDR3 region: CASSPQNLLAGETQYF. The whole variable domain, remainder taken from reference TRBV7-2 and TRBJ2-5, is GAGVSQSPSNKVTEKGKDVELRCDPISGHTALYWYRQSLGQGLEFLIYFQGNSAPDKSGLPSDRFSAERTGGSVSTLTIQRTQQEDSAVYLCASSPQNLLAGETQYFGPGTRLLVL.

V gene TRBV27 combines with J gene TRBJ2-6; TCRdb gives TRBD1 as the D gene, but with no DNA this cannot be confirmed. This CDR3 spans 17 amino acids. Germline V lookup: CDR1 MNHEY, CDR2 SMNVEV (reference sequence). The CDR3 loop is CASSFLVTGGGANVLTF. Based on the CDR3 plus reference TRBV27 and TRBJ2-6, the full variable domain is EAQVTQNPRYLITVTGKKLTVTCSQNMNHEYMSWYRQDPGLGLRQIYYSMNVEVTDKGDVPEGYKVSRKEKRNFPLILESPSPNQTSLYFCASSFLVTGGGANVLTFGAGSRLTVL.

This chain connects TRBV12-3 or TRBV12-4 to TRBJ1-5; without DNA, the TCRdb call of TRBD1 cannot be checked. The length of the CDR3 is 15 residues. The chain's CDR3 is CASSSQTGGVQPQHF.

The rearrangement links TRBV12-3 or TRBV12-4 to TRBJ1-4. The CDR3 length is 14 residues. This chain's CDR3 is CASSLVATNEKLFF.

The V gene is TRBV19, the J gene TRBJ2-2; there is no DNA to check the TCRdb D call of TRBD2. The CDR3 is made up of 16 amino acids. Germline V gives CDR1 LNHDA, CDR2 SQIVND (reference sequence). The CDR3 here is CASTNLSGRDTGELFF. The whole variable domain, remainder taken from reference TRBV19 and TRBJ2-2, is DGGITQSPKYLFRKEGQNVTLSCEQNLNHDAMYWYRQDPGQGLRLIYYSQIVNDFQKGDIAEGYSVSREKKESFPLTVTSAQKNPTAFYLCASTNLSGRDTGELFFGEGSRLTVL.